These 32 T cell receptor beta chains were all obtained from the same sample, sequenced in a study of blood T cell repertoires in COVID-19. TCRdb's copy holds only in-frame clones and misses some; the assay was immunoSEQ multiplex PCR. The sample has some 350,000 clones, 85% to 90% seen once; the top ten hold under 3%. The sample was peripheral blood. These receptors were collected from a human donor in a cohort sampled during active COVID-19.

This clone showed up just a few times. The genes are TRBV7-8 and TRBJ2-1; 8 bases are a match to TRBD2. Trimming took 3 bases from V and 9 from J; bases not matched to a gene: 13. The CDR3 runs 16 residues. Germline CDR1 is SGHVS and CDR2 is FQNEAQ. The DNA for the CDR3 is TGTGCCAGCAGCTTTGGGACTAGGTCAGTATTAGGTGAGCAGTTCTTC. Residues: CASSFGTRSVLGEQFF.

The count of this clone is one. V gene TRBV30 combines with J gene TRBJ2-7; TRBD2 aligns across 13 bases. The germline gives CDR1 GTSNPN, CDR2 SVGIG (reference sequence). This CDR3 has 14 residues. The V and J ends lost 3 bases and 4 bases, in that order; junction bases with no gene match: 3. The CDR3 nucleotides read TGTGCCTGGAGCAGGACTAGCGGGAGATACGAGCAGTACTTC. As protein: CAWSRTSGRYEQYF.

The chain carries TRBV3-1 (or the pseudogene TRBV3-2) and TRBJ2-2, with 12 bases lining up with TRBD2. After removal of 4 bases from V and 4 bases from J, the junction contained 4 bases not matched to a gene. The CDR3 runs 16 residues. Germline V CDR1 and CDR2: LGHDT, YNNKEL (reference sequence). CDR3: CASSPLLAGGTGELFF. The CDR3 DNA sequence: TGTGCCAGCAGCCCTCTACTAGCGGGAGGCACCGGGGAGCTGTTTTTT.

The chain recombines TRBV28 with TRBJ1-4, with 9 bases that match TRBD1. Per germline, CDR1 MDHEN and CDR2 SYDVKM. This CDR3 comprises 15 residues. Trimming removed 1 base from V and 6 bases from J; junction bases left unmatched: 3. CDR3 nucleotide sequence: TGTGCCAGCAGTTTATTGACAGGGGGGGATGAAAAACTGTTTTTT. Amino acid sequence: CASSLLTGGDEKLFF.

The V gene is TRBV2, the J gene TRBJ2-3, with D perhaps TRBD1 (6 bases). The germline V and J ends were trimmed by 5 bases and 2 bases, with 14 bases remaining between them. The CDR3 contains 15 residues. The germline CDR1 and CDR2 sequences are SNHLY and FYNNEI. CDR3 coding DNA: TGTGCCAGCAGTTTCGACAGGACCCTCACAGATACGCAGTATTTT. It codes for CASSFDRTLTDTQYF.

The V gene is TRBV3-1 (or the pseudogene TRBV3-2), the J gene TRBJ2-7; D call uncertain. This CDR3 region has 14 residues. Per the germline V gene, CDR1 is LGHDT and CDR2 is YNNKEL (reference sequence). V lost 4 bases to trimming and J lost 6 bases, with 16 bases between them. CDR3 in DNA: TGTGCCAGCAGCCGCCGCGCGATGGGCTTCGAGCAGTACTTC. This sequence encodes CASSRRAMGFEQYF.

The chain combines TRBV21-1 with TRBJ1-6; the table's D call TRBD1 went unverified against the DNA. TRBV21-1 is reported as a pseudogene. The CDR3 has 17 amino acids. The CDR3 DNA reads as TGTGCCAGCAGCAAACCACTGCGGACAGGTGATAATTCACCCCTCCACTTT. The encoded protein is CASSKPLRTGDNSPLHF.

The rearrangement links TRBV9 to TRBJ2-1; 9 bases are shared with TRBD2. V lost 3 bases to trimming and J lost 2 bases; unmatched junction nucleotides: 9. The CDR3 consists of 17 residues. The germline CDR1 and CDR2 sequences are SGDLS and YYNGEE. The CDR3 DNA follows: TGTGCCAGCAGCGCCCTTGTGGCGGGAGGGCCCTACAATGAGCAGTTCTTC. Its protein is CASSALVAGGPYNEQFF. Supplemented by reference TRBV9 and TRBJ2-1, the full variable domain reads DSGVTQTPKHLITATGQRVTLRCSPRSGDLSVYWYQQSLDQGLQFLIQYYNGEERAKGNILERFSAQQFPDLHSELNLSSLELGDSALYFCASSALVAGGPYNEQFFGPGTRLTVL.

This clone has just one count. The rearrangement links TRBV4-1 to TRBJ2-3, with a tentative D call TRBD2 (6 bases). The CDR3 has 16 residues. V was clipped by 1 base and J by 1 base, with 12 bases between them. Per the germline V gene, CDR1 is MGHRA and CDR2 is YSYEKL. The CDR3 coding sequence is TGCGCCAGCAGCCAAGGGCTAGCGAGCGGCACAGATACGCAGTATTTT. As protein: CASSQGLASGTDTQYF.

The chain links TRBV5-1 to TRBJ1-2, with D possibly matching TRBD1 (5 bases). CDR3 length: 15 residues. V was clipped by 2 bases and J by 6 bases, with 17 bases between them. CDR1 is SGHRS, CDR2 YFSETQ, per germline. The CDR3 region is CASSLAGRLRDGYTF. CDR3 DNA sequence: TGCGCCAGCAGCTTAGCAGGGAGGCTGAGGGATGGCTACACCTTC.

The V and J genes are TRBV19 and TRBJ1-3; D remains ambiguous. Germline V gene lookup returns CDR1 LNHDA and CDR2 SQIVND (reference sequence). The CDR3 length is 14 residues. The V end was cut by 5 bases, the J end by 0 bases, with 8 bases between. The CDR3 is CASSYTSSGNTIYF. The CDR3 DNA follows: TGTGCCAGTAGTTACACAAGCTCTGGAAACACCATATATTTT.

This clone was observed a few times. The rearrangement links TRBV3-1 (or the pseudogene TRBV3-2) to TRBJ1-2; D is uncertain. CDR3 length: 13 amino acids. Trimming removed 2 bases at V and 6 bases at J, with 10 bases between. Germline lookup yields CDR1 LGHDT and CDR2 YNNKEL (reference sequence). The CDR3 region is CASSQTRVDGYTF. The CDR3 DNA reads as TGTGCCAGCAGCCAAACTAGGGTTGATGGCTACACCTTC.

J is TRBJ2-5 and V is TRBV5-1, with unresolved D. CDR3 size: 12 residues. Germline loops: CDR1 SGHRS, CDR2 YFSETQ. Trimming removed 4 bases from V and 7 bases from J, with 11 bases in between. The CDR3 DNA follows: TGCGCCAGCAGCCCCGCTTTCGGGACCCAGTACTTC. Translation: CASSPAFGTQYF.

V usage is TRBV19 and J usage is TRBJ1-3; no clear D. Trimming stripped 6 bases from V and 0 bases from J, with 9 bases between. The CDR3 is 14 amino acids. The germline V gene has CDR1 LNHDA and CDR2 SQIVND (reference sequence). In DNA, the CDR3 is TGTGCCAGTAGGGCGGCACGCTCTGGAAACACCATATATTTT. This sequence encodes CASRAARSGNTIYF.

This rearrangement joins TRBV18 to TRBJ2-7; D uncertain. The CDR3 has 13 residues. Germline CDR1 KGHSH, CDR2 LQKENI. V was pared by 3 bases and J by 6 bases, with 12 bases between. The CDR3 region is CASSPLEVSEQYF. The CDR3, as DNA: TGTGCCAGCTCACCGCTTGAGGTTTCCGAGCAGTACTTC.

The chain has TRBV7-2 and TRBJ1-1; 7 bases agree with TRBD1. CDR1 and CDR2 (germline): SGHTA, FQGNSA. The CDR3 extends over 14 amino acids. J gave up 2 bases and V 6 bases, and 6 bases lay outside the gene matches. CDR3 in amino acids: CASSPDRYNTEAFF. The CDR3 bases are TGTGCCAGCAGTCCGGACAGGTACAACACTGAAGCTTTCTTT.

The V call is TRBV5-6, the J call TRBJ1-1, with a tentative D call TRBD1 (6 bases). V lost 5 bases to trimming and J lost 8 bases, with 10 bases between them. CDR3 length: 11 amino acids. Germline V CDR1 and CDR2: SGHDT, YYEEEE. CDR3 bases: TGTGCCAGCAGACGACAGGAAGAAGCTTTCTTT. This encodes CASRRQEEAFF.

This chain's CDR3 is CSVDGGSWGNEQFF. The DNA of the CDR3 is TGCAGCGTTGACGGCGGGAGTTGGGGTAATGAGCAGTTCTTC. The V gene is TRBV29-1, the J gene TRBJ2-1; 7 nucleotides match TRBD2. The germline gives CDR1 SQVTM, CDR2 ANQGSEA. The CDR3 extends over 14 amino acids. Unmatched junction bases numbered 9, after V lost 3 bases and J lost 7 bases.

The J gene is TRBJ2-5, the V gene TRBV13; tentatively, D is TRBD1 (5 bases). CDR3 length: 14 amino acids. Trimming left V 1 base short and J 4 bases short, with 10 bases between. From germline, CDR1 is PRHDT and CDR2 FYEKMQ (reference sequence). The CDR3 protein is CASSLVGRGETQYF. In nucleotides, the CDR3 is TGTGCCAGCAGCTTAGTCGGTAGGGGAGAGACCCAGTACTTC. Complete variable domain (other parts from reference TRBV13 and TRBJ2-5): AAGVIQSPRHLIKEKRETATLKCYPIPRHDTVYWYQQGPGQDPQFLISFYEKMQSDKGSIPDRFSAQQFSDYHSELNMSSLELGDSALYFCASSLVGRGETQYFGPGTRLLVL.

The rearrangement uses TRBV5-5 and TRBJ1-4; D gene uncertain. The germline V gene has CDR1 SGHKS and CDR2 YYEKEE (reference sequence). The CDR3 is 13 residues long. Trimming took 7 bases from V and 6 from J, leaving 13 bases between them. CDR3 amino acids: CASSRRDYEKLFF. CDR3 DNA sequence: TGTGCCAGCTCTAGAAGAGATTATGAAAAACTGTTTTTT.

This sequence joins TRBV18 and TRBJ1-5; the D is unclear. Germline values: CDR1 KGHSH, CDR2 LQKENI. V lost 5 bases to trimming and J lost 2 bases, with 7 bases between them. This CDR3 comprises 13 residues. CDR3 DNA sequence: TGTGCCAGCTCAACCAGTGGCAATCAGCCCCAGCATTTT. Protein sequence: CASSTSGNQPQHF.

The chain uses TRBV10-3 and TRBJ2-7; 10 bases are shared with TRBD2. Germline V gene data show CDR1 as ENHRY and CDR2 as SYGVKD. Germline trimming cut 0 bases from V and 4 bases from J; bases unmatched to any gene: 6. The CDR3 runs 16 residues. The CDR3 DNA reads as TGTGCCATCAGTGAGTCTGGGGCTAGCGGGAGTTACGAGCAGTACTTC. Amino acids: CAISESGASGSYEQYF.

This clone appeared once. The chain has TRBV5-8 and TRBJ1-5; 7 positions match TRBD1. The CDR3 loop spans 18 amino acids. J lost 1 base, V lost 4 bases, and 14 bases had no gene match. The germline V gene has CDR1 SGHTS and CDR2 YDEGEE. DNA of the CDR3: TGTGCCAGCAGCCTTTACCGACAGGGCCTATGGAGCAATCAGCCCCAGCATTTT. Translating it yields CASSLYRQGLWSNQPQHF.

The rearrangement uses TRBV5-1 and TRBJ2-7; D is unclear. The CDR3 is 15 residues long. CDR1 is SGHRS, CDR2 YFSETQ, per germline. V was cut by 0 bases and J by 6 bases, with 16 bases left in between. The CDR3 sequence: CASSLAASWSSEQYF. The CDR3 nucleotides read TGCGCCAGCAGCTTGGCCGCGTCTTGGAGTTCCGAGCAGTACTTC.

The rearrangement links TRBV27 to TRBJ2-7, with no clear D. The CDR3 is 9 amino acids. CDR1 is MNHEY and CDR2 is SMNVEV in the germline V gene (reference sequence). The CDR3 nucleotides read TGTGCAGTAACTTACGAGCAGTACTTC. It codes for CAVTYEQYF.

This sequence joins TRBV9 and TRBJ2-1, with D perhaps matching TRBD1 (7 bases). From germline, CDR1 is SGDLS and CDR2 YYNGEE. The CDR3 has 15 residues. V was pared by 0 bases and J by 7 bases, with 14 bases between. The CDR3 DNA sequence: TGTGCCAGCAGCGTAGGACTCAGGGGGGCTAATGAGCAGTTCTTC. Residues: CASSVGLRGANEQFF.

This chain links TRBV29-1 with TRBJ2-3; 7 bases map to TRBD2. Per the germline V gene, CDR1 is SQVTM and CDR2 is ANQGSEA. The CDR3 is made up of 14 amino acids. Unmatched junction bases numbered 6, after V lost 6 bases and J lost 0 bases. The CDR3 nucleotides read TGCAGCGTGGCTGAGACTAGCAGCACAGATACGCAGTATTTT. It specifies CSVAETSSTDTQYF.

The rearrangement links TRBV6-5 to TRBJ2-2; 7 bases line up with TRBD1. Germline V gene sequence: CDR1 MNHEY, CDR2 SVGAGI. The junction had 7 bases not matched to a gene; V was cut back by 7 bases and J by 5 bases. This CDR3 is 14 amino acids long. CDR3 loop: CASTTQTGTGELFF. The CDR3 DNA reads TGTGCCAGCACCACTCAGACAGGGACCGGGGAGCTGTTTTTT.

The V call is TRBV2, the J call TRBJ1-4, with D possibly being TRBD1 (5 bases). Trimming took 6 bases from V and 11 from J, leaving 10 bases between them. CDR1 is SNHLY, CDR2 FYNNEI, per germline. This CDR3 has 11 residues. The CDR3 DNA reads as TGTGCCAGCAGAATACAGGTGAAACTGTTTTTT. It specifies CASRIQVKLFF.

This rearrangement joins TRBV2 to TRBJ2-7; the D gene is possibly TRBD2 (6 bases). The V end lost 6 bases, the J end lost 6 bases, and 12 bases lay between the germline ends. Germline CDR1 SNHLY, CDR2 FYNNEI. The CDR3 is 12 amino acids. The DNA of the CDR3 is TGTGCCAGCAGCACGGGGGTCGGCGAGCAGTACTTC. This sequence encodes CASSTGVGEQYF. Based on the CDR3 plus reference TRBV2 and TRBJ2-7, the full variable domain is EPEVTQTPSHQVTQMGQEVILRCVPISNHLYFYWYRQILGQKVEFLVSFYNNEISEKSEIFDDQFSVERPDGSNFTLKIRSTKLEDSAMYFCASSTGVGEQYFGPGTRLTVT.

The rearrangement uses TRBV6-5 and TRBJ1-2, with D tentatively TRBD1 (5 bases). There are 11 residues in the CDR3. Trimming left V 4 bases short and J 8 bases short, with 8 bases between. Germline CDR1 is MNHEY and CDR2 is SVGAGI. CDR3 in amino acids: CASSFRGGYTF. The CDR3 nucleotides are TGTGCCAGCAGTTTTAGGGGCGGCTACACCTTC.

The genes are TRBV30 and TRBJ2-5; D is perhaps TRBD1 (5 bases). Germline loops: CDR1 GTSNPN, CDR2 SVGIG (reference sequence). Trimming removed 3 bases at V and 4 bases at J, with 18 bases between. The CDR3 is 15 residues long. In nucleotides, the CDR3 is TGTGCCTGGAGCGGAAGACCTCAGGGAAGAGAGACCCAGTACTTC. Residues: CAWSGRPQGRETQYF.